The 14 T cell receptor beta chains below come from one sample, sequenced in a study of naive and memory T cell subsets (dated by TCRdb to 2017 to 2019). Library creation used UMI-ligation and nested PCR. The instrument given in TCRdb is Illumina MiSeq. An equimolar mix of two oligonucleotides covering both TRBC1 and TRBC2 was used as the beta constant-region primer. The ligated cDNA went through four rounds of PCR with nested alpha and beta constant-region primers together with the SP2 primer. The public reads were reprocessed in TCRdb via fastp at Q25 and MiXCR, keeping in-frame beta chains. For every CDR3 protein sequence, its rows merge into one entry that carries the most common genes and DNA. For this sample the table gives about 90,000 distinct CDR3 sequences, of which around 11% were detected only once. Just over 0.13% of the sample rests with the top ten. Their specific antigens are unknown.

Paper-wide results and their limitations: A few larger clonotypes were found in naive repertoires, especially CD8, and these larger clonotypes were possibly memory cells re-expressing CD45RA.

Sequenced material: naive CD4+ T cells from blood. The sample's cell subset or site, from its label and the paper: naive T cells, CD45RA high CD27+. Every receptor here comes from a human donor in good health.

This clonotype was recorded many times. The chain combines TRBV11-3 with TRBJ2-1; 7 bases map to TRBD2. Germline assignment: CDR1 SGHNT and CDR2 YENEEA. V was pared by 3 bases and J by 4 bases, with 15 bases of the junction left unmatched. The CDR3 has 18 residues. CDR3 DNA: TGTGCCAGCAGCTTCTTCAGGAGGGGCGGGAGTTCTTACAATGAGCAGTTCTTC. Encoded protein: CASSFFRRGGSSYNEQFF.

This clonotype was seen repeatedly, ten times or more. The chain is built from TRBV6-2 or TRBV6-3 and TRBJ2-1; D unclear. The CDR3 totals 14 residues. CDR1 and CDR2 from the germline V gene are MNHEY and SVGEGT. The V and J ends lost 3 bases and 9 bases respectively, with 15 bases between them. The CDR3 DNA sequence: TGTGCCAGCAGTTATGACGGATTCTCGGGTGAGCAGTTCTTC. This sequence encodes CASSYDGFSGEQFF.

The CDR3: CASRDPGHNTDTQYF. Here the CDR3 DNA reads TGTGCCAGTAGGGACCCGGGACATAACACAGATACGCAGTATTTT. The chain uses TRBV19 and TRBJ2-3; D is possibly TRBD1 (6 bases). Germline V gene data show CDR1 as LNHDA and CDR2 as SQIVND (reference sequence). The V end lost 6 bases, the J end lost 2 bases, and 15 bases lay between the germline ends. The CDR3 has 15 amino acids.

This clonotype was counted only a few times. The chain is built from TRBV20-1 and TRBJ2-1, with D possibly matching TRBD1 (7 bases). Looked up from germline, CDR1 is DFQATT and CDR2 is SNEGSKA (reference sequence). This CDR3 has 13 amino acids. The CDR3 loop is CSVQGRSYNEQFF. The CDR3, as DNA: TGCAGCGTACAGGGGAGGTCCTACAATGAGCAGTTCTTC.

This clonotype came up many times. V usage is TRBV2 and J usage is TRBJ2-7; TRBD1 or TRBD2 may be the D gene (6 bases each). V was shortened by 6 bases and J by 0 bases, with 12 bases between the two germline ends. This CDR3 region has 14 residues. CDR1 and CDR2 (germline): SNHLY, FYNNEI. The CDR3 DNA reads as TGTGCCAGCAGGGGGGGCCTGGGCTCCTACGAGCAGTACTTC. This translates into CASRGGLGSYEQYF.

The chain joins TRBV20-1 to TRBJ1-5; D gene uncertain. The V and J ends lost 0 bases and 0 bases respectively, with 12 bases between them. Germline V gene sequence: CDR1 DFQATT, CDR2 SNEGSKA (reference sequence). The CDR3 contains 16 residues. The CDR3 here is CSARDPEGSSNQPQHF. The CDR3 region has the DNA TGCAGTGCTAGAGATCCTGAGGGAAGTAGCAATCAGCCCCAGCATTTT.

This clonotype was detected many times. V gene TRBV20-1 combines with J gene TRBJ2-5, with 7 bases matching TRBD1. Germline V gene lookup returns CDR1 DFQATT and CDR2 SNEGSKA (reference sequence). Losses at the gene ends were 6 bases for V and 3 bases for J; bases not matched to a gene: 16. The CDR3 is 16 amino acids. CDR3 residues: CSALVLGWGTEETQYF. Here the CDR3 DNA reads TGCAGTGCCCTCGTGCTTGGGTGGGGGACAGAAGAGACCCAGTACTTC.

This chain uses TRBV12-3 or TRBV12-4 with TRBJ2-6; D is possibly TRBD1 (5 bases). V was cut by 5 bases and J by 0 bases, with 8 bases left in between. This CDR3 has 15 residues. The CDR3 bases are TGTGCCAGCAGTCTAGGGGTCTCTGGGGCCAACGTCCTGACTTTC. This sequence encodes CASSLGVSGANVLTF.

In this sample, this clonotype turned up a few times. The chain combines TRBV28 with TRBJ1-2; D ambiguous. The germline CDR1 and CDR2 sequences are MDHEN and SYDVKM. This CDR3 region has 12 residues. Trimming pared 5 bases from V and 5 bases from J, leaving 9 bases between. DNA of the CDR3: TGTGCCAGCAGTCCCGGGGTATATGGCTACACCTTC. It translates to CASSPGVYGYTF.

This clonotype has a count of ten or more. CDR3: CASSLQGPGELFF. The CDR3, as DNA: TGTGCCAGCAGCTTACAGGGGCCCGGGGAGCTGTTTTTT. The V gene is TRBV5-5, the J gene TRBJ2-2; 7 bases match TRBD1. This CDR3 spans 13 amino acids. Germline CDR1 reads SGHKS; CDR2 reads YYEKEE (reference sequence). J gave up 6 bases and V 2 bases, and 1 base lay outside the gene matches.

This clonotype was seen a handful of times. The gene calls are TRBV6-1 and TRBJ1-6; tentative D call: TRBD1 (5 bases). The V end lost 5 bases, the J end lost 0 bases, and 17 bases lay between the germline ends. This CDR3 region has 18 residues. Germline assignment: CDR1 MNHNS and CDR2 SASEGT. CDR3 sequence: CASSRRRGASSYNSPLHF. The CDR3 nucleotides are TGTGCCAGCAGTCGACGGAGAGGGGCGAGCTCCTATAATTCACCCCTCCACTTT.

This clonotype has a handful of counts. The chain combines TRBV6-2 or TRBV6-3 with TRBJ1-5; no reliable D call. Germline CDR1 MNHEY, CDR2 SVGEGT. The V end was cut by 6 bases, the J end by 3 bases, with 18 bases between. This CDR3 spans 16 amino acids. CDR3 in DNA: TGTGCCAGCAGACCCCTCGCGGATCTATACAATCAGCCCCAGCATTTT. Amino acids: CASRPLADLYNQPQHF.

This clonotype was seen only a few times. V and J are TRBV6-2 or TRBV6-3 and TRBJ1-6; D unresolved. With 2 bases removed from V and 10 bases from J, the gap between germline ends came to 15 bases. The CDR3 extends over 15 amino acids. CDR1 MNHEY and CDR2 SVGEGT come from the germline V gene. CDR3 DNA sequence: TGTGCCAGCAGTTACGGGTGGGGAGCTGGCTCACCCCTCCACTTT. This gives the protein CASSYGWGAGSPLHF.

This clonotype turned up a few times. This chain connects TRBV30 to TRBJ2-2; no reliable D call. The germline gives CDR1 GTSNPN, CDR2 SVGIG (reference sequence). Deletions cut 0 bases from V and 0 bases from J, with 5 bases between. The CDR3 runs 14 residues. As DNA, the CDR3 is TGTGCCTGGAGTGTTTCTCCGAACACCGGGGAGCTGTTTTTT. This codes for CAWSVSPNTGELFF.